These 31 T cell receptor beta chains were sequenced from one sample in a study of cytomegalovirus exposure and HLA in healthy donors. The PCR was carried out with 60 Vbeta primers and 13 Jbeta primers. Profiled with immunoSEQ multiplex PCR; TCRdb holds only in-frame clones, not every one. The table shows about 160,000 clones, with 55% to 70% occurring only once. Sequenced material: PBMCs. Every receptor here comes from an older woman in good health and CMV-seropositive.

The gene calls are TRBV6-5 and TRBJ2-1; 14 bases match TRBD2. Germline-derived CDR1 and CDR2 are MNHEY and SVGAGI. The CDR3 has 15 residues. Germline trimming cut 4 bases from V and 14 bases from J; bases unmatched to any gene: 10. The CDR3 region is CASSSGLAGGLRKFF. DNA of the CDR3: TGTGCCAGCAGTTCCGGACTAGCGGGAGGTCTGCGTAAGTTCTTC.

The chain links TRBV7-3 to TRBJ1-1; D is ambiguous. Trimming stripped 5 bases from V and 5 bases from J, with 18 bases between. CDR3 length equals 15 residues. Per germline, CDR1 SGHTA and CDR2 FQGTGA. The CDR3 nucleotides are TGTGCCAGCAGCCCGAGGACCGGAGGTGGGACTGAAGCTTTCTTT. Protein sequence: CASSPRTGGGTEAFF.

The chain joins TRBV9 to TRBJ2-1; 11 bases fit TRBD2. V lost 4 bases to trimming and J lost 9 bases; unmatched junction nucleotides: 15. CDR1 SGDLS and CDR2 YYNGEE come from the germline V gene. The CDR3 sequence is 17 residues long. The CDR3: CASSTSGTSGFNGEQFF. CDR3 DNA: TGTGCCAGCAGCACTTCCGGGACTAGCGGTTTTAACGGTGAGCAGTTCTTC.

The chain uses TRBV9 and TRBJ2-3; the D is unclear. The CDR3 spans 15 residues. V lost 4 bases and J lost 7, with 19 bases in between. CDR1 is SGDLS, CDR2 YYNGEE, per germline. CDR3 bases: TGTGCCAGCAGCCCACGAGACGACTCCCCTAATACGCAGTATTTT. It is translated as CASSPRDDSPNTQYF.

The rearrangement uses TRBV12-5 and TRBJ2-2; 9 nucleotides align to TRBD2. CDR3 length equals 17 residues. Trimming cost V 3 bases and J 0 bases; bases outside gene matches: 5. From germline, CDR1 is LGHNT and CDR2 FRNRAP. CDR3: CASGFVAGESNTGELFF. The CDR3 DNA is TGTGCTAGTGGTTTCGTAGCGGGAGAGTCGAACACCGGGGAGCTGTTTTTT.

The chain joins TRBV21-1 to TRBJ1-2; the D call TRBD1 from the table was never checked on the DNA. TRBV21-1 is described as a pseudogene. The CDR3 covers 16 residues. The CDR3: CASSKARQGAVSGYTF. CDR3 in DNA: TGTGCCAGCAGCAAAGCCAGACAGGGGGCCGTAAGTGGCTACACCTTC.

This clone was counted many times. V and J are TRBV5-8 and TRBJ2-1; possible D gene TRBD1, 8 bases. The CDR3 sequence is 18 residues long. The V and J ends lost 7 bases and 8 bases respectively, with 31 bases between them. CDR1 is SGHTS and CDR2 is YDEGEE in the germline V gene. The CDR3 nucleotides are TGTGCCAGCCCTAACCCAGGCCGGACAGGGACTATTAGGGATGAGCAGTTCTTC. This sequence encodes CASPNPGRTGTIRDEQFF.

The chain employs TRBV7-2 and TRBJ1-2, with 9 bases aligning to TRBD1. Losses at the gene ends were 2 bases for V and 7 bases for J; bases not matched to a gene: 5. The germline V gene encodes CDR1 SGHTA and CDR2 FQGNSA. The CDR3 is 14 amino acids. This chain's CDR3 is CASSLTGTGSGYTF. The CDR3 DNA sequence: TGTGCCAGCAGCTTAACTGGGACAGGGAGTGGCTACACCTTC.

The chain employs TRBV5-1 and TRBJ2-7; the match to TRBD2 covers 10 bases. The trim removed 4 bases at V and 4 bases at J, leaving 8 bases unmatched. Germline CDR1 and CDR2: SGHRS and YFSETQ. The CDR3 has 15 amino acids. CDR3 bases: TGCGCCAGCAGCCCGGCTAGCGGGAGACAGTACGAGCAGTACTTC. This translates into CASSPASGRQYEQYF. Combining the CDR3 with reference TRBV5-1 and TRBJ2-7 gives the whole variable domain KAGVTQTPRYLIKTRGQQVTLSCSPISGHRSVSWYQQTPGQGLQFLFEYFSETQRNKGNFPGRFSGRQFSNSRSEMNVSTLELGDSALYLCASSPASGRQYEQYFGPGTRLTVT.

The J gene is TRBJ1-2, the V gene TRBV28, with 7 bases identical to TRBD1. The CDR3 is 13 amino acids. J gave up 7 bases and V 5 bases, and 7 bases lay outside the gene matches. CDR1 and CDR2 (germline): MDHEN, SYDVKM. The CDR3 loop reads CASSTLTGFGYTF. DNA for the CDR3: TGTGCCAGCAGTACCTTGACAGGGTTTGGCTACACCTTC.

CDR3 loop: CASSQVPGLAEETQYF. Here the CDR3 DNA reads TGTGCCAGCAGCCAAGTACCGGGACTAGCGGAAGAGACCCAGTACTTC. The V and J genes are TRBV14 and TRBJ2-5, with TRBD2 matching 11 bases. Germline assignment: CDR1 SGHDN and CDR2 FVKESK. The CDR3 is 16 residues long. The J segment lost 3 bases and the V segment lost 1 base, leaving 4 bases of the junction unmatched.

The chain employs TRBV27 and TRBJ1-1; no firm D call. The CDR3 totals 13 residues. The V end was cut by 4 bases, the J end by 0 bases, with 6 bases between. From germline, CDR1 is MNHEY and CDR2 SMNVEV (reference sequence). The CDR3, as DNA: TGTGCCAGCAGTTCAGTGATGAACACTGAAGCTTTCTTT. The encoded protein is CASSSVMNTEAFF.

The chain employs TRBV28 and TRBJ1-4; TRBD1 matches 9 bases. This CDR3 contains 16 residues. Germline trimming cut 6 bases from V and 12 bases from J; bases unmatched to any gene: 17. From germline, CDR1 is MDHEN and CDR2 SYDVKM. For the CDR3, the DNA is TGTGCCAGCAGCCTCCTGGACAGGGGTTCCCAGTGGGAACTGTTTTTT. Its protein product is CASSLLDRGSQWELFF.

The chain recombines TRBV25-1 with TRBJ2-3, with no clear D. The length of the CDR3 is 13 residues. From germline, CDR1 is MGHDK and CDR2 SYGVNS. The germline V and J ends were trimmed by 3 bases and 4 bases, with 8 bases remaining between them. The CDR3 loop reads CASSDPVPDTQYF. CDR3 DNA: TGTGCCAGCAGTGACCCCGTTCCAGATACGCAGTATTTT.

The chain couples TRBV27 to TRBJ2-3, with D possibly being TRBD2 (5 bases). Germline CDR1 and CDR2: MNHEY and SMNVEV (reference sequence). The V and J ends lost 2 bases and 0 bases respectively, with 21 bases between them. The CDR3 sequence is 19 residues long. The CDR3 DNA is TGTGCCAGCAGTTTAAATGCGGGTTACATGATTACTAGCACAGATACGCAGTATTTT. It yields the protein CASSLNAGYMITSTDTQYF.

This chain joins TRBV7-9 and TRBJ2-5, with a weak D call TRBD2 (5 bases). The V gene's germline CDR1 is SEHNR and CDR2 FQNEAQ (reference sequence). The CDR3 extends over 15 amino acids. The germline V and J ends were trimmed by 0 bases and 1 base, with 9 bases remaining between them. CDR3 coding DNA: TGTGCCAGCAGCTTAGCATGGAGGAGCCAAGAGACCCAGTACTTC. This sequence encodes CASSLAWRSQETQYF.

This clone was seen once. This rearrangement joins TRBV6-6 to TRBJ2-1, with 7 bases lining up with TRBD1. The CDR3 runs 13 residues. In germline, CDR1 is MNHNY, CDR2 SVGAGI (reference sequence). Germline trimming cut 6 bases from V and 7 bases from J; bases unmatched to any gene: 6. As DNA, the CDR3 is TGTGCCAGCAGCACGACAGGGATTAATGAGCAGTTCTTC. Translating it yields CASSTTGINEQFF.

V and J are TRBV5-1 and TRBJ2-2; 9 bases agree with TRBD2. The CDR3 length is 16 residues. Germline V gives CDR1 SGHRS, CDR2 YFSETQ. Losses at the gene ends were 3 bases for V and 4 bases for J; bases not matched to a gene: 7. CDR3 bases: TGCGCCAGCAGCTCTTTAGCGGGAGAGGGCACCGGGGAGCTGTTTTTT. It encodes CASSSLAGEGTGELFF.

V gene TRBV13 combines with J gene TRBJ2-5; TRBD2 agrees at 11 bases. The CDR3 length is 15 residues. Looked up from germline, CDR1 is PRHDT and CDR2 is FYEKMQ (reference sequence). Trimming took 5 bases from V and 4 from J; bases not matched to a gene: 6. Here the CDR3 reads CASSTLAGVGETQYF. The CDR3 nucleotides read TGTGCCAGCAGCACACTAGCGGGAGTAGGAGAGACCCAGTACTTC.

The V call is TRBV25-1, the J call TRBJ1-4; a possible D gene is TRBD1 (5 bases). V was pared by 6 bases and J by 3 bases, with 20 bases between. The CDR3 is 17 amino acids. CDR1 and CDR2 from the germline V gene are MGHDK and SYGVNS. CDR3 protein: CASSGQGRKSSNEKLFF. The CDR3 DNA is TGTGCCAGCAGCGGGCAGGGAAGGAAGAGTTCTAATGAAAAACTGTTTTTT.

The J gene is TRBJ1-4, the V gene TRBV5-4; TRBD1 matches at 9 bases. This CDR3 region has 17 residues. Looked up from germline, CDR1 is SGHNT and CDR2 is YYREEE (reference sequence). Losses at the gene ends were 3 bases for V and 7 bases for J; bases not matched to a gene: 13. The CDR3 bases are TGTGCCAGCAGCTCCGGGACAGGGTCGGTTGGAGGTGAAAAACTGTTTTTT. Encoded protein: CASSSGTGSVGGEKLFF.

This chain joins TRBV15 and TRBJ2-1, with D perhaps matching TRBD2 (7 bases). The CDR3 totals 15 residues. The germline V and J ends were trimmed by 0 bases and 4 bases, with 10 bases remaining between them. The germline V gene encodes CDR1 LNHNV and CDR2 YYDKDF (reference sequence). The CDR3 region has the DNA TGTGCCACCAGCAGAGAAGGGAGGGGGTACAATGAGCAGTTCTTC. This translates into CATSREGRGYNEQFF.

The table lists this clone with a few counts. The CDR3 coding sequence is TGTGCCAGCAGTTACCCGAGTGAAAAACTGTTTTTT. Protein product: CASSYPSEKLFF. The chain employs TRBV6-5 and TRBJ1-4; D unresolved. The CDR3 extends over 12 amino acids. The germline gives CDR1 MNHEY, CDR2 SVGAGI. V lost 2 bases, J lost 7 bases, and 5 bases lay in between.

This clone was counted between two and nine times. The chain carries TRBV7-8 and TRBJ2-3, with TRBD2 matching over 10 bases. Germline CDR1 and CDR2: SGHVS and FQNEAQ. V trimming: 3 bases; J trimming: 7 bases; junction bases outside the gene matches: 4. CDR3 length: 14 residues. CDR3 bases: TGTGCCAGCAGCTTGCTAGCGGGAGTGTATACGCAGTATTTT. Protein product: CASSLLAGVYTQYF.

The rearrangement uses TRBV9 and TRBJ2-1, with 9 bases matching TRBD1. From germline, CDR1 is SGDLS and CDR2 YYNGEE. With V trimmed by 0 bases and J by 6 bases, 4 bases remained unmatched. The CDR3 totals 15 residues. DNA for the CDR3: TGTGCCAGCAGCGTAGACGGGACAGGGCCCAATGAGCAGTTCTTC. Amino acids: CASSVDGTGPNEQFF.

The rearrangement uses TRBV18 and TRBJ2-1, with D uncertain. In germline, CDR1 is KGHSH, CDR2 LQKENI. V lost 2 bases, J lost 6 bases, and 8 bases lay in between. The CDR3 sequence is 13 residues long. CDR3 sequence: CASSPWASNEQFF. Written as DNA, the CDR3 is TGTGCCAGCTCACCATGGGCCAGCAATGAGCAGTTCTTC.

The chain carries TRBV11-2 and TRBJ2-2; D is unresolved. From germline, CDR1 is SGHAT and CDR2 FQNNGV. CDR3 size: 12 residues. V lost 6 bases and J lost 6, with 8 bases in between. In DNA, the CDR3 is TGTGCCAGCAGGGCCCAGGCCGGGGAGCTGTTTTTT. It yields the protein CASRAQAGELFF.

The chain recombines TRBV5-1 with TRBJ2-5; 7 nucleotides align to TRBD1. This CDR3 is 16 amino acids long. V shed 1 base, J shed 5 bases, and the junction held 11 bases outside the gene matches. Per the germline V gene, CDR1 is SGHRS and CDR2 is YFSETQ. CDR3 region: CASSLSAGGYRETQYF. Here the CDR3 DNA reads TGCGCCAGCAGCTTGTCGGCAGGGGGATATAGGGAGACCCAGTACTTC.

This clone was counted a few times. V usage is TRBV6-1 and J usage is TRBJ2-7; a possible D gene is TRBD1 (6 bases). Germline values: CDR1 MNHNS, CDR2 SASEGT. The CDR3 is made up of 15 amino acids. The V end lost 8 bases, the J end lost 2 bases, and 19 bases lay between the germline ends. The CDR3 reads CASGSGTFFTYEQYF. In DNA, the CDR3 is TGTGCCAGCGGCTCCGGGACATTCTTCACCTACGAGCAGTACTTC.

The chain joins TRBV7-6 to TRBJ2-1; the D is unclear. The ends were cut back, 1 base at V and 5 bases at J, with 6 bases in the middle. Per germline, CDR1 SGHVS and CDR2 FNYEAQ. CDR3 length: 13 amino acids. CDR3 coding DNA: TGTGCCAGCAGCTTAGGACTCAACAATGAGCAGTTCTTC. This sequence encodes CASSLGLNNEQFF.

This clone was observed a handful of times. The rearrangement links TRBV19 to TRBJ1-2; TRBD1 aligns across 8 bases. The germline V gene encodes CDR1 LNHDA and CDR2 SQIVND (reference sequence). This CDR3 is 14 amino acids long. After removal of 8 bases from V and 8 bases from J, the junction contained 13 bases not matched to a gene. Here the CDR3 reads CASFNQGALRGYTF. The CDR3, as DNA: TGTGCCAGTTTTAACCAGGGGGCGCTGAGAGGCTACACCTTC.